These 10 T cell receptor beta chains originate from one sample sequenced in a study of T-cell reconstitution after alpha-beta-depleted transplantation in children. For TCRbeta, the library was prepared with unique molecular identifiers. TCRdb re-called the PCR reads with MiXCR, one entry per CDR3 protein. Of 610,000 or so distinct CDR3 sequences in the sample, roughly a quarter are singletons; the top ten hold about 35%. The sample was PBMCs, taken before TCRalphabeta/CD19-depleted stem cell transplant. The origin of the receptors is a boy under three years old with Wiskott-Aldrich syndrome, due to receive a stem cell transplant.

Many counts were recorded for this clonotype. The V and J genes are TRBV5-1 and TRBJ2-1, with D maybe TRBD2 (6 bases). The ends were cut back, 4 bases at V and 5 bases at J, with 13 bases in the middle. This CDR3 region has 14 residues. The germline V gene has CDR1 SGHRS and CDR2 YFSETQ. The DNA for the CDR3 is TGCGCCAGCAGCGTGGGCGGGATAGACAATGAGCAGTTCTTC. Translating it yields CASSVGGIDNEQFF.

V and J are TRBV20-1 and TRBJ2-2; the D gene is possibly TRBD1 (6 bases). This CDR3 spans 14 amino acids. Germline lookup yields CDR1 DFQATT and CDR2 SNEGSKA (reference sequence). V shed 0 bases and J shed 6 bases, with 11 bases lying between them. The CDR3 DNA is TGCAGTGCTAGAGAACAGGGCGGCTCCGGGGAGCTGTTTTTT. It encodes CSAREQGGSGELFF.

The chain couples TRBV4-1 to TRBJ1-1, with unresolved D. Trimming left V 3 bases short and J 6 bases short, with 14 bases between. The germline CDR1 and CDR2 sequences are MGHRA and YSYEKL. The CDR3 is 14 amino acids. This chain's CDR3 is CASSQEGRLAEAFF. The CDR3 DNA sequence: TGCGCCAGCAGCCAGGAAGGGAGACTTGCTGAAGCTTTCTTT.

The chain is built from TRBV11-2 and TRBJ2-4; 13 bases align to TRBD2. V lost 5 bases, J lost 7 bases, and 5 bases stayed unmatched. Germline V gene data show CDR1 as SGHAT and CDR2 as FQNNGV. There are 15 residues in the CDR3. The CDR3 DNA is TGTGCCAGCAGCCAAAAGACTAGCGGGGGGAACATTCAGTACTTC. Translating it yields CASSQKTSGGNIQYF.

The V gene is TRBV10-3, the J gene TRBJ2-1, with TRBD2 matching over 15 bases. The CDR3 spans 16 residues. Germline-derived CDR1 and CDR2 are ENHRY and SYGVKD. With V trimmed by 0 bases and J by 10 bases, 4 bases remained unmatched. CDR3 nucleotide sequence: TGTGCCATCAGTGAGTCGGGACTAGCGGGAGGAAGAGAGCAGTTCTTC. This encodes CAISESGLAGGREQFF.

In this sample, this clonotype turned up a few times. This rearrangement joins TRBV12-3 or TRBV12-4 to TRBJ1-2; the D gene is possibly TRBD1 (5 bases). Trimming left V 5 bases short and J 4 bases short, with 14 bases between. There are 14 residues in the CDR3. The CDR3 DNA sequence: TGTGCCAGCAGTCTGGCGGGGCACCCCTATGGCTACACCTTC. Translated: CASSLAGHPYGYTF.

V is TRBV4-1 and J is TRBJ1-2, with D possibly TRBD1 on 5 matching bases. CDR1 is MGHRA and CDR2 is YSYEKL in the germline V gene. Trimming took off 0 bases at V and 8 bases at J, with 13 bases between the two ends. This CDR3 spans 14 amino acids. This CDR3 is CASSQDLGTGGYTF. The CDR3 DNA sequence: TGCGCCAGCAGCCAAGATCTGGGGACGGGGGGCTACACCTTC.

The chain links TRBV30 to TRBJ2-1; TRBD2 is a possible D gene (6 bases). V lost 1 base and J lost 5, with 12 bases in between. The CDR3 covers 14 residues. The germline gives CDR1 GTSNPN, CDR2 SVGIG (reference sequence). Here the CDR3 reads CAWSDGLINNEQFF. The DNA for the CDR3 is TGTGCCTGGAGTGACGGACTAATTAACAATGAGCAGTTCTTC.

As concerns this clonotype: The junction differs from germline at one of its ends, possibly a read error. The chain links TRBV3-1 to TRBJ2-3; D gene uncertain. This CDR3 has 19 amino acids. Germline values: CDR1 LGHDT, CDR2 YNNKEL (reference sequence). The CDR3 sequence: CAISLYKVKNLAHTDTQYF. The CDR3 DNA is TGTGCCATCAGCCTATACAAGGTGAAGAATTTAGCCCACACAGATACGCAGTATTTT.

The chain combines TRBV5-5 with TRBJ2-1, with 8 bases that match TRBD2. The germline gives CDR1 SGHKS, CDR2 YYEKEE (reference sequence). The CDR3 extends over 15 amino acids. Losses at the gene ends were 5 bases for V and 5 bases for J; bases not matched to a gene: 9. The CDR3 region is CASSRREGKDNEQFF. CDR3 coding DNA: TGTGCCAGCAGTCGTCGGGAGGGCAAGGACAATGAGCAGTTCTTC.